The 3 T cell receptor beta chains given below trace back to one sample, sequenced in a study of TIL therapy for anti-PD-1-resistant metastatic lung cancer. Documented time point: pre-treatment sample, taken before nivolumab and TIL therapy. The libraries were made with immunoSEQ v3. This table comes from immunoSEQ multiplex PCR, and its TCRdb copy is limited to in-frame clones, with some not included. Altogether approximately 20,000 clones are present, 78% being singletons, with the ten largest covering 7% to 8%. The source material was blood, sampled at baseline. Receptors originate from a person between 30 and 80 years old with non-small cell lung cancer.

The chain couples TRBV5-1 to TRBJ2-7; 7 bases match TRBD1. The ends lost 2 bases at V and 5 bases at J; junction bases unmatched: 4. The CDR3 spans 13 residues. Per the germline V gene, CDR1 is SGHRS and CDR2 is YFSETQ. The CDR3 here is CASSFSRGNEQYF. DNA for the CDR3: TGCGCCAGCAGCTTCAGCAGGGGGAACGAGCAGTACTTC.

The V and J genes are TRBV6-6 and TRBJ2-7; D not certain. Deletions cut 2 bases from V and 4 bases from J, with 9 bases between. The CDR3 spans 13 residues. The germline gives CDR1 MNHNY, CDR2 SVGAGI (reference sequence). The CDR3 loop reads CASSYGHLYEQYF. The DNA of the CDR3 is TGTGCCAGCAGTTACGGGCATCTATACGAGCAGTACTTC.

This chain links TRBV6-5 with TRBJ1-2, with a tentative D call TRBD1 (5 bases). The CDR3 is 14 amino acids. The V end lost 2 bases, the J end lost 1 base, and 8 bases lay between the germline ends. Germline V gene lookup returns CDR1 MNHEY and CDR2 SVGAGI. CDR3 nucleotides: TGTGCCAGCAGTTACCGACAGAGTAACTATGGCTACACCTTC. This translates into CASSYRQSNYGYTF.